The T cell receptor (beta chain) described here comes from a study of low-dose radiotherapy and immunotherapy resistance in tumors. In this sample, this clonotype turned up a few times. First-strand cDNA relied on TRAV- and TRBV-specific primers spanning alpha and beta chains. Using a constant-region primer together with a V-primer adapter, TCRs were subjected to about 18 PCR cycles of amplification. TCRdb re-derived calls from the reads in MiXCR, one entry per CDR3 protein. The sample lists tens of thousands of distinct CDR3 sequences, about 20% occurring once. Stated time point: after trial treatment. Treatment described: LDRT plus nivolumab, ipilimumab, low-dose cyclophosphamide and aspirin (RACIN trial). This sequence originates from a female donor with ovarian cancer. The sample here was PBMCs, taken after low-dose radiotherapy plus immunotherapy.

The CDR3 nucleotides read TGTGCCAGCAGTGGACAGGGGCGGACCTATGGCTACACCTTC. Its protein is CASSGQGRTYGYTF. The rearrangement links TRBV9 to TRBJ1-2; TRBD1 aligns across 9 bases. There are 14 residues in the CDR3. The V gene's germline CDR1 is SGDLS and CDR2 YYNGEE. V was clipped by 5 bases and J by 4 bases; unmatched bases: 6.